Shown below are 5 T cell receptor beta chains from a single sample sequenced in a study of T cells after yellow fever vaccination. A single record per CDR3 protein comes from TCRdb applying MiXCR to the 5' RACE reads. There are around 500,000 distinct CDR3 sequences in the sample; just over 20% occur only once, and about 16% lies in the top ten. This material consisted of PBMCs, taken approximately 22 days after the first yellow fever vaccination. These TCRs come from a man between 18 and 29 years old who received the YFV17D yellow fever vaccine.

The chain employs TRBV7-2 and TRBJ2-1; TRBD2 aligns across 11 bases. Germline V gene lookup returns CDR1 SGHTA and CDR2 FQGNSA. V shed 5 bases and J 5 bases; nucleotides not matched to a gene: 5. The CDR3 sequence is 15 residues long. The CDR3 spells CASSGRLAGNNEQFF. CDR3 DNA: TGTGCCAGCAGCGGACGACTAGCGGGGAACAATGAGCAGTTCTTC.

This clonotype turned up a few times. This chain uses TRBV5-1 with TRBJ1-2; D gene unclear. This CDR3 comprises 13 residues. The V gene lost 2 bases and the J gene lost 7 bases, with 12 bases spanning the gap. The germline CDR1 and CDR2 sequences are SGHRS and YFSETQ. This CDR3 reads CASSLQSVGGYTF. The CDR3 region has the DNA TGCGCCAGCAGCTTACAGTCCGTCGGTGGCTACACCTTC.

The chain employs TRBV29-1 and TRBJ2-7, with D possibly being TRBD1 (6 bases). CDR1 is SQVTM, CDR2 ANQGSEA, per germline. This CDR3 has 13 residues. V lost 6 bases and J 7 bases, leaving 19 bases between the germline ends. Here the CDR3 DNA reads TGCAGCGTGCGTGACAGGTCCCTACGAGAGCAGTACTTC. Encoded protein: CSVRDRSLREQYF.

The chain uses TRBV28 and TRBJ2-1, with D perhaps matching TRBD1 or TRBD2 (5 bases each). The V end was cut by 5 bases, the J end by 6 bases, with 17 bases between. The germline V gene encodes CDR1 MDHEN and CDR2 SYDVKM. This CDR3 is built from 15 residues. CDR3 residues: CASSELRDPPNEQFF. As DNA, the CDR3 is TGTGCCAGCAGTGAACTCCGGGACCCTCCCAATGAGCAGTTCTTC.

The gene calls are TRBV15 and TRBJ2-5; D is perhaps TRBD1 (5 bases). This CDR3 spans 13 amino acids. The V gene's germline CDR1 is LNHNV and CDR2 YYDKDF (reference sequence). V was cut by 2 bases and J by 4 bases, with 8 bases left in between. The CDR3 DNA sequence: TGTGCCACCAGCAGACAGGGCGCAGAGACCCAGTACTTC. This translates into CATSRQGAETQYF.